This entry concerns a single T cell receptor beta chain. The antigen is undetermined. For TCR beta, cDNA was produced by 5'RACE template switching with UMIs. TCRdb re-called the 5' RACE reads and shows each CDR3 protein once, DNA omitted. The listing records over 350,000 distinct CDR3 sequences. The sample originates from a study of T cells expressing NK-cell markers. Study summary: According to the study, TCR beta repertoires originated from sorted CD3+CD56+NKG2C+, CD3+CD56+NKG2C- and CD3+CD56-NKG2C+ T cells. Study-wide findings and caveats: For a few donors, these clonotypes were likewise the leading ones in the CD3+CD56-NKG2C+ fraction. Questions lingered over whether expanded NKG2C+ T cell clones were HCMV-specific.

Germline CDR1 and CDR2: SEHNR and FQNEAQ (reference sequence). The CDR3 loop spans 15 amino acids. V usage is TRBV7-9 and J usage is TRBJ2-3; TCRdb gives TRBD2 as the D gene, but with no DNA this cannot be confirmed. This sequence was found in a woman aged 45-60 years in good health. Source material: blood T cells: a sorted CD56 or NKG2C T cell subset, CD4+ or CD8+ T cells, or bulk PBMC T cells (not recorded which). CDR3 sequence reads: CASPIGTPSTDTQYF.